These 32 T cell receptor beta chains were all obtained from the same sample, sequenced in a study of T cells after yellow fever vaccination. MiXCR, applied by TCRdb to the 5' RACE reads, yields one record per CDR3 protein. The table lists around 310,000 distinct CDR3 sequences, about 4% of them singletons, with 24% in the top ten. The sequencing used PBMCs, collected 5 days after the yellow fever booster vaccination. The receptors here all came from a man between 18 and 29 years old who received the YFV17D yellow fever vaccine.

At least ten counts were recorded for this clonotype. This chain uses TRBV20-1 with TRBJ2-7; D might be TRBD2 (5 bases). Germline V gives CDR1 DFQATT, CDR2 SNEGSKA (reference sequence). The CDR3 sequence is 17 residues long. The V gene lost 1 base and the J gene lost 4 bases, with 23 bases spanning the gap. CDR3 nucleotides: TGCAGTGCTAGAGCAGTTCGGCGGGCTCGCCACGGTTACGAGCAGTACGTC. It is translated as CSARAVRRARHGYEQYV.

This clonotype occurred many times. The chain has TRBV7-9 and TRBJ1-6; D unresolved. Trimming removed 5 bases from V and 15 bases from J, with 17 bases in between. Germline values: CDR1 SEHNR, CDR2 FQNEAQ (reference sequence). The length of the CDR3 is 13 residues. The CDR3 region is CASSIRNGDFLHF. As DNA, the CDR3 is TGTGCCAGCAGCATCCGGAACGGTGATTTCCTCCACTTT.

The CDR3 bases are TGTGCCAGCAGTTTCGACAGGGGGCATTACAATGAGCAGTTCTTC. It encodes CASSFDRGHYNEQFF. This sequence joins TRBV27 and TRBJ2-1; the match to TRBD1 covers 10 bases. V lost 3 bases, J lost 4 bases, and 3 bases stayed unmatched. This CDR3 comprises 15 residues. Germline values: CDR1 MNHEY, CDR2 SMNVEV (reference sequence).

This clonotype occurred many times. This chain links TRBV5-4 with TRBJ1-1; D is undetermined. CDR3 length equals 12 residues. Germline CDR1 SGHNT, CDR2 YYREEE (reference sequence). The V end was cut by 0 bases, the J end by 1 base, with 1 base between. The CDR3 sequence is CASSLANTEAFF. CDR3 sequence (DNA): TGTGCCAGCAGCTTGGCGAACACTGAAGCTTTCTTT.

This clonotype was counted at least ten times. The chain carries TRBV7-2 and TRBJ1-1; a weak D match, TRBD1 (5 bases). This CDR3 is built from 14 residues. Germline CDR1 is SGHTA and CDR2 is FQGNSA. V was trimmed by 2 bases and J by 1 base, leaving 8 bases between them. The DNA for the CDR3 is TGTGCCAGCAGCTTAACGCAGGGGAACACTGAAGCTTTCTTT. Its protein product is CASSLTQGNTEAFF.

The chain links TRBV24-1 to TRBJ2-5; D might be TRBD1 or TRBD2, each matching 5 bases. The germline V and J ends were trimmed by 5 bases and 1 base, with 22 bases remaining between them. CDR1 KGHDR and CDR2 SFDVKD come from the germline V gene. The CDR3 contains 18 residues. The CDR3 DNA reads as TGTGCCACCAGTGGCGGCGAGGGGACCGGTTCCGGCCAAGAGACCCAGTACTTC. It codes for CATSGGEGTGSGQETQYF.

This clonotype was recorded at least ten times. The chain couples TRBV5-1 to TRBJ2-7; 12 bases fit TRBD2. The CDR3 sequence is 15 residues long. Looked up from germline, CDR1 is SGHRS and CDR2 is YFSETQ. With V trimmed by 0 bases and J by 3 bases, 1 base remained unmatched. The CDR3 reads CASSLGTSGDYEQYF. As DNA, the CDR3 is TGCGCCAGCAGCTTGGGGACTAGCGGGGACTACGAGCAGTACTTC.

This clonotype was detected only a few times. The V call is TRBV7-2, the J call TRBJ1-5, with a possible D match to TRBD1 (6 bases). The CDR3 runs to 17 residues. Germline CDR1 is SGHTA and CDR2 is FQGNSA. V shed 5 bases and J shed 1 base, with 18 bases lying between them. CDR3 region: CASSRLKGGNSNQPQHF. CDR3 in DNA: TGTGCCAGCAGCCGACTGAAGGGGGGCAACAGCAATCAGCCCCAGCATTTT.

This chain joins TRBV12-3 or TRBV12-4 and TRBJ2-5; D may be TRBD2 (5 bases). V dropped 6 bases and J dropped 6 bases, with 14 bases sitting between them. CDR3 length: 13 residues. Here the CDR3 reads CASRPGLAQTQYF. The CDR3 coding sequence is TGTGCCAGCAGGCCGGGGTTAGCGCAGACCCAGTACTTC.

In its sample, this clonotype was seen a few times. The V gene is TRBV3-1, the J gene TRBJ2-6, with D tentatively TRBD1 (5 bases). The V and J ends lost 4 bases and 0 bases respectively, with 13 bases between them. Germline lookup yields CDR1 LGHDT and CDR2 YNNKEL (reference sequence). The CDR3 runs 17 residues. DNA of the CDR3: TGTGCCAGCAGCCCTTCCAGGGTGAACTCTGGGGCCAACGTCCTGACTTTC. Its protein is CASSPSRVNSGANVLTF.

This clonotype was counted many times. The chain links TRBV27 to TRBJ1-5; possible D gene TRBD1, 6 bases. There are 14 residues in the CDR3. Germline V lookup: CDR1 MNHEY, CDR2 SMNVEV (reference sequence). V lost 4 bases and J 6 bases, leaving 13 bases between the germline ends. CDR3 in DNA: TGTGCCAGCAGTTGGGAACCAGGGGTTCAGCCCCAGCATTTT. This gives the protein CASSWEPGVQPQHF.

This clonotype was observed at least ten times. The chain employs TRBV19 and TRBJ2-3; D is undetermined. Trimming took 6 bases from V and 4 from J, leaving 11 bases between them. The CDR3 totals 13 residues. Germline V gives CDR1 LNHDA, CDR2 SQIVND (reference sequence). CDR3 nucleotides: TGTGCCAGTAGCATTAGGGTCTCAGATACGCAGTATTTT. It yields the protein CASSIRVSDTQYF.

There are a few counts of this clonotype. This chain joins TRBV12-3 or TRBV12-4 and TRBJ1-4; 10 nucleotides match TRBD1. The V segment lost 6 bases and the J segment 7 bases; nucleotides outside the gene matches: 11. This CDR3 is built from 16 residues. The CDR3 DNA reads as TGTGCCAGCAGAGGCCAGACAGGGGGCCAAGGTGAAAAACTGTTTTTT. This encodes CASRGQTGGQGEKLFF.

This clonotype was detected many times. The chain employs TRBV20-1 and TRBJ1-2; D perhaps matches TRBD1 (6 bases). The V and J ends lost 2 bases and 7 bases respectively, with 17 bases between them. The V gene's germline CDR1 is DFQATT and CDR2 SNEGSKA (reference sequence). The CDR3 has 14 residues. CDR3 coding DNA: TGCAGTGCTAGACCACAGGGATTGAGTTTTGGCTACACCTTC. Translated: CSARPQGLSFGYTF.

This rearrangement joins TRBV5-1 to TRBJ2-1, with D perhaps TRBD2 (6 bases). CDR3 length equals 12 residues. In germline, CDR1 is SGHRS, CDR2 YFSETQ. The V gene lost 0 bases and the J gene lost 10 bases, with 8 bases spanning the gap. CDR3 loop: CASSLGDSEQFF. The CDR3 nucleotides are TGCGCCAGCAGCTTGGGGGACTCCGAGCAGTTCTTC. The complete variable domain, with remaining parts taken from reference TRBV5-1 and TRBJ2-1, reads KAGVTQTPRYLIKTRGQQVTLSCSPISGHRSVSWYQQTPGQGLQFLFEYFSETQRNKGNFPGRFSGRQFSNSRSEMNVSTLELGDSALYLCASSLGDSEQFFGPGTRLTVL.

This clonotype was detected only a few times. This chain joins TRBV12-3 or TRBV12-4 and TRBJ1-1, with 7 bases lining up with TRBD1. After removal of 2 bases from V and 1 base from J, the junction contained 7 bases not matched to a gene. CDR3 length equals 16 residues. Here the CDR3 DNA reads TGTGCCAGCAGTTTAAACAGGGGAGCGGGGAACACTGAAGCTTTCTTT. Translating gives CASSLNRGAGNTEAFF.

This clonotype was detected only a few times. The genes are TRBV4-1 and TRBJ1-2; D is possibly TRBD1 (6 bases). The V gene's germline CDR1 is MGHRA and CDR2 YSYEKL. Trimming shortened V by 8 bases and J by 0 bases, and 16 bases separated the two germline ends. The CDR3 covers 15 residues. CDR3 sequence reads: CASSQPAGANYGYTF. The CDR3 bases are TGCGCCAGCTCCCAACCTGCAGGGGCTAACTATGGCTACACCTTC.

This clonotype was counted between two and nine times. The chain is built from TRBV7-2 and TRBJ1-6; the match to TRBD1 covers 11 bases. Germline values: CDR1 SGHTA, CDR2 FQGNSA. The CDR3 consists of 15 residues. With V trimmed by 8 bases and J by 9 bases, 9 bases remained unmatched. The CDR3 loop reads CASRGQGAVSSPLHF. DNA for the CDR3: TGTGCCAGCCGAGGACAGGGGGCGGTTTCTTCACCCCTCCACTTT.

The chain carries TRBV24-1 and TRBJ2-3; no reliable D call. This CDR3 spans 16 amino acids. Trimming cost V 1 base and J 0 bases, with 10 bases left between them. Germline CDR1 is KGHDR and CDR2 is SFDVKD. The chain's CDR3 is CATSDFQRTSTDTQYF. DNA for the CDR3: TGTGCCACCAGTGATTTCCAAAGAACTAGCACAGATACGCAGTATTTT.

This clonotype was picked up a small number of times. V and J are TRBV24-1 and TRBJ2-2; TRBD2 is a possible D gene (5 bases). The CDR3 is 16 amino acids. Trimming shortened V by 4 bases and J by 2 bases, and 13 bases separated the two germline ends. Germline CDR1 and CDR2: KGHDR and SFDVKD. The CDR3: CATSEARTGNTGELFF. Here the CDR3 DNA reads TGTGCCACCAGTGAAGCCAGGACGGGAAACACCGGGGAGCTGTTTTTT.

This clonotype has a handful of counts. The rearrangement links TRBV12-3 or TRBV12-4 to TRBJ2-1; D is perhaps TRBD2 (5 bases). Trimming cost V 6 bases and J 5 bases, with 11 bases left between them. The CDR3 totals 13 residues. The CDR3 nucleotides read TGTGCCAGCAGGGCGGACGGGGACAATGAGCAGTTCTTC. Translating gives CASRADGDNEQFF.

This clonotype was seen a few times. J is TRBJ1-1 and V is TRBV18; the match to TRBD1 covers 7 bases. There are 14 residues in the CDR3. The germline gives CDR1 KGHSH, CDR2 LQKENI. J lost 4 bases, V lost 4 bases, and 6 bases had no gene match. CDR3 residues: CASSLGTALTEAFF. As DNA, the CDR3 is TGTGCCAGCTCACTTGGGACAGCCCTCACTGAAGCTTTCTTT.

In its sample, this clonotype was seen a few times. V usage is TRBV7-2 and J usage is TRBJ1-3, with 8 nucleotides matching TRBD1. The ends lost 4 bases at V and 1 base at J; junction bases unmatched: 6. Germline assignment: CDR1 SGHTA and CDR2 FQGNSA. The CDR3 contains 16 residues. For the CDR3, the DNA is TGTGCCAGCAGCTCGTGGACAGGGCAATCTGGAAACACCATATATTTT. It translates to CASSSWTGQSGNTIYF.

There are many counts of this clonotype. The CDR3 nucleotides are TGTGCCAGCAGCTTTGACGGGACCGGGGAGCTGTTTTTT. Its translation: CASSFDGTGELFF. The chain has TRBV7-6 and TRBJ2-2; no clear D. CDR1 and CDR2 (germline): SGHVS, FNYEAQ. This CDR3 comprises 13 residues. Trimming cost V 3 bases and J 5 bases, with 7 bases left between them.

The V gene is TRBV4-1, the J gene TRBJ1-1; D uncertain. The CDR3 contains 14 residues. Trimming took off 0 bases at V and 0 bases at J, with 5 bases between the two ends. Germline loops: CDR1 MGHRA, CDR2 YSYEKL. The CDR3 spells CASSQDRMNTEAFF. The DNA for the CDR3 is TGCGCCAGCAGCCAAGATCGAATGAACACTGAAGCTTTCTTT.

This clonotype came up a few times. The DNA for the CDR3 is TGTGCCAGCAGTTCCGGGACAGGGGAAGAGACCCAGTACTTC. This sequence encodes CASSSGTGEETQYF. The rearrangement links TRBV5-6 to TRBJ2-5; TRBD1 aligns across 10 bases. J lost 3 bases, V lost 5 bases, and 4 bases had no gene match. CDR3 length: 14 residues. CDR1 and CDR2 from the germline V gene are SGHDT and YYEEEE.

This rearrangement joins TRBV10-3 to TRBJ2-2; no clear D. V lost 7 bases and J lost 0, with 9 bases in between. This CDR3 contains 14 residues. CDR1 ENHRY and CDR2 SYGVKD come from the germline V gene. The CDR3 sequence is CAINSNPNTGELFF. CDR3 nucleotides: TGTGCCATCAACTCCAATCCGAACACCGGGGAGCTGTTTTTT.

V is TRBV18 and J is TRBJ2-3; D may be TRBD2 (6 bases). Per germline, CDR1 KGHSH and CDR2 LQKENI. The germline V and J ends were trimmed by 2 bases and 9 bases, with 12 bases remaining between them. This CDR3 region has 13 residues. CDR3: CASSPGEEGTQYF. The CDR3 nucleotides read TGTGCCAGCTCACCAGGGGAGGAGGGGACGCAGTATTTT.

This clonotype was recorded at least ten times. The chain links TRBV7-9 to TRBJ1-2; D gene unclear. The V and J ends lost 5 bases and 0 bases respectively, with 22 bases between them. The CDR3 totals 18 residues. Germline CDR1 is SEHNR and CDR2 is FQNEAQ (reference sequence). CDR3 sequence (DNA): TGTGCCAGCAGCCCATCGGGCTTTAAACACAGAGCTAACTATGGCTACACCTTC. Protein product: CASSPSGFKHRANYGYTF.

This clonotype showed up many times. This chain connects TRBV7-2 to TRBJ2-1; the match to TRBD2 covers 10 bases. Per germline, CDR1 SGHTA and CDR2 FQGNSA. This CDR3 comprises 12 residues. V was pared by 5 bases and J by 15 bases, with 7 bases of the junction left unmatched. The DNA for the CDR3 is TGTGCCAGCAGCGTTAGCGGGGGGCCCCGGTTCTTC. Translation: CASSVSGGPRFF.

In its sample, this clonotype was seen a few times. V and J are TRBV2 and TRBJ2-7; D may be TRBD1 (5 bases). V lost 3 bases, J lost 3 bases, and 12 bases lay in between. The CDR3 runs 14 residues. Germline assignment: CDR1 SNHLY and CDR2 FYNNEI. The CDR3 DNA reads as TGTGCCAGCAGTGATCGTAGGGGAAACTACGAGCAGTACTTC. Translation gives CASSDRRGNYEQYF.

This chain links TRBV5-1 with TRBJ2-2; 8 bases map to TRBD1. The CDR3 sequence is 15 residues long. V lost 6 bases, J lost 5 bases, and 9 bases stayed unmatched. Per the germline V gene, CDR1 is SGHRS and CDR2 is YFSETQ. The chain's CDR3 is CASTPGQGSTGELFF. The DNA for the CDR3 is TGCGCCAGCACCCCAGGACAGGGAAGTACCGGGGAGCTGTTTTTT.